This paragraph covers one T cell receptor beta chain sequence. What it binds is not known. V lost 5 bases, J lost 4 bases, and 6 bases lay in between. CDR3 length: 11 residues. Germline CDR1 and CDR2: SGHRS and YFSETQ. This record belongs to a study of cytomegalovirus exposure and HLA in healthy donors. The PCR had 60 Vbeta and 13 Jbeta primers. The data were produced by immunoSEQ multiplex PCR, yet TCRdb's version contains in-frame clones alone and is incomplete. The table for this sample gives tens of thousands of clones. Study-wide results and limits: 150 or so TCR beta chains were listed as cytomegalovirus-associated. Researchers had no immune exposure information except CMV serostatus available. Data from an earlier analysis indicated that most TCR beta V segments were productive either about 87% or about 30% of the time.

The rearrangement uses TRBV5-1 and TRBJ1-1, with D hard to call. Sequenced material: PBMCs. This receptor was taken from an older woman in good health and CMV-seropositive. CDR3 nucleotides: TGCGCCAGCAGTTCCAGCACTGAAGCTTTCTTT. The encoded protein is CASSSSTEAFF.